This T cell receptor (beta chain) was profiled in a study of T cells after yellow fever vaccination. Background on the study: SMART-Seq v4 Ultra Low Input prepared the low-cell-number fractions.

Per germline, CDR1 KGHDR and CDR2 SFDVKD. Trimming took off 5 bases at V and 4 bases at J, with 12 bases between the two ends. The length of the CDR3 is 14 residues. A note on this clonotype: The antigen remains unidentified.

The TCR cDNA carried a universal primer site and UMIs from 5'RACE template switching. TCRdb processed the 5' RACE reads anew with MiXCR; each CDR3 protein has one entry. The repertoire holds roughly 500,000 distinct CDR3 sequences, with 15% to 20% as singletons. Overall study findings and caveats: Peaking on day 5 versus 15, the secondary response was faster but weaker.

This chain links TRBV24-1 with TRBJ2-3, with unresolved D. The clonotype was recovered from a man aged 25-45 years who received the YFV17D yellow fever vaccine. This material consisted of PBMCs, taken 15 days after the yellow fever booster vaccination. The CDR3 bases are TGTGCCACCAGTGGTGACGGACGTCCAGATACGCAGTATTTT. Translated, it gives CATSGDGRPDTQYF.